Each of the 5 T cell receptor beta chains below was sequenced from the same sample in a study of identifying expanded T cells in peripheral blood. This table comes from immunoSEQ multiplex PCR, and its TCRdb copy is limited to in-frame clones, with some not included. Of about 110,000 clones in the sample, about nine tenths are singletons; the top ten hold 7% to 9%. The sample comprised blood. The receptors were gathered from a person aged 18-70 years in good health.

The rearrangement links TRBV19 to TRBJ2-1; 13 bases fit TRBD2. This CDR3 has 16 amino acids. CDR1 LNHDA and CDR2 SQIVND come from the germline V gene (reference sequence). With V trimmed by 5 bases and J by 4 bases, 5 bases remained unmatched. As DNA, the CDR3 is TGTGCCAGTAGTGCCCAACTAGCGGGAGGGTACAATGAGCAGTTCTTC. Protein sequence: CASSAQLAGGYNEQFF.

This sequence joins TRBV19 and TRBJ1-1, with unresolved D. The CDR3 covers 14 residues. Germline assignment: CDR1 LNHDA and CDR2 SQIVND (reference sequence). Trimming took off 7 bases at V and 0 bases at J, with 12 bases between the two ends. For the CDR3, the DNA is TGTGCCAGTAATGCCGACGGCATGAACACTGAAGCTTTCTTT. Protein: CASNADGMNTEAFF.

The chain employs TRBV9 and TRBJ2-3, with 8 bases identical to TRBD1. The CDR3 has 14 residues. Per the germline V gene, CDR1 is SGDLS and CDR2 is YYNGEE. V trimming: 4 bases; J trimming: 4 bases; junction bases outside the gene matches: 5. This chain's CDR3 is CASSHPGGPDTQYF. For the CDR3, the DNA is TGTGCCAGCAGCCACCCAGGGGGCCCAGATACGCAGTATTTT.

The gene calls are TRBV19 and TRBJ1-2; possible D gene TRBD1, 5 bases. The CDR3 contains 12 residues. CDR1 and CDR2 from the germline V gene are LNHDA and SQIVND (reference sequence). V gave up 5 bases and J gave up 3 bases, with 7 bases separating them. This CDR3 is CASSLTDYGYTF. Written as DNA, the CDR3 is TGTGCCAGTAGTTTGACAGACTATGGCTACACCTTC.

CDR3 amino acids: CSVELLGYGYTF. The DNA for the CDR3 is TGCAGCGTTGAACTTCTAGGCTATGGCTACACCTTC. The rearrangement uses TRBV29-1 and TRBJ1-2; D is unresolved. Per the germline V gene, CDR1 is SQVTM and CDR2 is ANQGSEA. The ends were cut back, 2 bases at V and 4 bases at J, with 8 bases in the middle. The CDR3 is made up of 12 amino acids. Based on the CDR3 plus reference TRBV29-1 and TRBJ1-2, the full variable domain is SAVISQKPSRDICQRGTSLTIQCQVDSQVTMMFWYRQQPGQSLTLIATANQGSEATYESGFVIDKFPISRPNLTFSTLTVSNMSPEDSSIYLCSVELLGYGYTFGSGTRLTVV.